The entry that follows covers one T cell receptor (beta chain) sequence. Its antigen is not known. The data are from a study of a mutant IDH1 vaccine in newly diagnosed glioma. Turning to the study itself: Antecedent treatment encompassed radiotherapy, temozolomide, or their combination; the majority received both.

Time point noted: week 23, last vaccination. Vaccine doses each comprised 300 ug of mutant IDH1 20-mer peptide, with topical imiquimod. Libraries were prepared by immunoSEQ multiplex PCR; TCRdb keeps only in-frame clonotypes and omits some of them. This table has roughly 10,000 clones, 88% appearing once. This TCR came from a woman between 40 and 55 years old with glioma. Some clones in this sample may be carry-over from other donors' samples. The sequenced sample was PBMCs, obtained from a glioma patient whose treatment included an IDH1 peptide vaccine.

The CDR3 DNA reads as TGTGCCAGCAGCCCCTCTTGGGCTCCAGAGACCCAGTACTTC. Amino acids: CASSPSWAPETQYF. The chain uses TRBV7-9 and TRBJ2-5; D gene unclear. Germline CDR1 reads SEHNR; CDR2 reads FQNEAQ (reference sequence). The CDR3 is 14 residues long. Between the trimmed V and J ends, which lost 5 bases and 4 bases, there was a span of 14 bases.